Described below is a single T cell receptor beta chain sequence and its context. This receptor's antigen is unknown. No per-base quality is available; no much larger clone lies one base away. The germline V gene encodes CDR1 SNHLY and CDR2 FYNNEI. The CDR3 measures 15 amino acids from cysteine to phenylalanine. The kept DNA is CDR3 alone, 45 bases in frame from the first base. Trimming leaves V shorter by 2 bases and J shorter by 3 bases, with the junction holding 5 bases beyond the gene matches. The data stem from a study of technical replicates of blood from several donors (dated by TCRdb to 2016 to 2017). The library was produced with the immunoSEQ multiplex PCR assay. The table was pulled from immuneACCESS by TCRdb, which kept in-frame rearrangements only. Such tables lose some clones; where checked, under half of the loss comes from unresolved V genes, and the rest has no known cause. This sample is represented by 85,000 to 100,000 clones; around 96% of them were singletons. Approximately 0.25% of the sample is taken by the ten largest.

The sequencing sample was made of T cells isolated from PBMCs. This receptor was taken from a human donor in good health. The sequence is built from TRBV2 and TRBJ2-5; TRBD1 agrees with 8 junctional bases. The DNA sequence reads TGTGCCAGCAGTGAACCAGGGGGCGCAAAAGAGACCCAGTACTTC. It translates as CASSEPGGAKETQYF.